A single sample gave rise to the 26 T cell receptor beta chains below, sequenced in a study of blood T cell repertoires in COVID-19. Assay used: immunoSEQ multiplex PCR; TCRdb lists only in-frame clones, some missing. The sample lists approximately 200,000 clones; approximately 81% were seen once. Sequenced: peripheral blood. The receptors derive from a man in his forties or fifties with acute or convalescent COVID-19.

The chain employs TRBV9 and TRBJ1-1, with D possibly being TRBD1 (5 bases). Trimming took 4 bases from V and 7 from J, leaving 14 bases between them. Germline values: CDR1 SGDLS, CDR2 YYNGEE. The CDR3 is 13 residues long. The CDR3 loop reads CASSPWGEGEAFF. Here the CDR3 DNA reads TGTGCCAGCAGCCCTTGGGGGGAGGGTGAAGCTTTCTTT.

The chain links TRBV3-1 (or the pseudogene TRBV3-2) to TRBJ2-1, with D perhaps TRBD2 (6 bases). Germline CDR1 LGHDT, CDR2 YNNKEL (reference sequence). This CDR3 has 13 amino acids. Between the trimmed V and J ends, which lost 1 base and 6 bases, there was a span of 7 bases. CDR3 nucleotide sequence: TGTGCCAGCAGCCAAGCCGGGGGCAATGAGCAGTTCTTC. Protein product: CASSQAGGNEQFF.

This clone was seen a few times. V gene TRBV9 combines with J gene TRBJ1-2; 7 bases are a match to TRBD1. V dropped 6 bases and J dropped 6; count of bases not matched to a gene: 5. CDR3 length equals 12 residues. Germline V gene sequence: CDR1 SGDLS, CDR2 YYNGEE. The CDR3 loop is CASNRDRDGYTF. The DNA of the CDR3 is TGTGCCAGCAACAGGGACAGAGATGGCTACACCTTC.

The CDR3 DNA reads as TGTGCCAGCAGGGGGGGAGACTATGGCTACACCTTC. Protein sequence: CASRGGDYGYTF. The chain is built from TRBV6-1 and TRBJ1-2; a weak D match, TRBD1 (5 bases). This CDR3 is 12 amino acids long. V was clipped by 6 bases and J by 3 bases, with 8 bases between them. CDR1 and CDR2 from the germline V gene are MNHNS and SASEGT.

The chain carries TRBV5-6 and TRBJ1-1, with 7 nucleotides matching TRBD1. V shed 4 bases, J shed 4 bases, and the junction held 7 bases outside the gene matches. Germline CDR1 is SGHDT and CDR2 is YYEEEE. The length of the CDR3 is 14 residues. CDR3 region: CASSMTGSGTEAFF. CDR3 coding DNA: TGTGCCAGCAGCATGACAGGGTCAGGCACTGAAGCTTTCTTT.

V is TRBV19 and J is TRBJ2-2, with unresolved D. The germline CDR1 and CDR2 sequences are LNHDA and SQIVND (reference sequence). V was cut by 10 bases and J by 2 bases, with 14 bases left in between. The CDR3 runs 14 residues. CDR3 bases: TGTGCCACTCCTGGCCCCCTTAACACCGGGGAGCTGTTTTTT. It translates to CATPGPLNTGELFF.

On this clone: Other DNA sequences in the same sample also yield this CDR3. V usage is TRBV5-1 and J usage is TRBJ1-4; D unclear. CDR3 length: 14 amino acids. Germline V gene data show CDR1 as SGHRS and CDR2 as YFSETQ. V was clipped by 2 bases and J by 0 bases, with 5 bases between them. CDR3 amino acids: CASSFQSTNEKLFF. The CDR3 DNA follows: TGCGCCAGCAGCTTCCAATCAACTAATGAAAAACTGTTTTTT.

V and J are TRBV5-1 and TRBJ1-1; TRBD1 is a possible D gene (5 bases). From germline, CDR1 is SGHRS and CDR2 YFSETQ. The CDR3 consists of 14 residues. The V and J ends lost 2 bases and 2 bases respectively, with 10 bases between them. CDR3 sequence: CASSFKDINTEAFF. CDR3 DNA: TGCGCCAGCAGCTTCAAGGACATCAACACTGAAGCTTTCTTT.

This clone was seen only a few times. The gene calls are TRBV11-2 and TRBJ2-7; no definite D call. The CDR3 length is 15 residues. V dropped 4 bases and J dropped 1 base, with 14 bases sitting between them. The germline CDR1 and CDR2 sequences are SGHAT and FQNNGV. The CDR3 sequence is CASSSPRIGSYEQYF. As DNA, the CDR3 is TGTGCCAGCAGCTCCCCCCGGATCGGGTCCTACGAGCAGTACTTC.

The V and J genes are TRBV5-1 and TRBJ1-3; D is possibly TRBD1 (5 bases). This CDR3 has 15 residues. V shed 7 bases and J shed 2 bases, with 16 bases lying between them. Germline V gene data show CDR1 as SGHRS and CDR2 as YFSETQ. The CDR3 loop reads CASSLTGTAGNTIYF. As DNA, the CDR3 is TGCGCCAGCTCCCTAACAGGTACCGCTGGAAACACCATATATTTT. Variable domain in full (rest from reference TRBV5-1 and TRBJ1-3): KAGVTQTPRYLIKTRGQQVTLSCSPISGHRSVSWYQQTPGQGLQFLFEYFSETQRNKGNFPGRFSGRQFSNSRSEMNVSTLELGDSALYLCASSLTGTAGNTIYFGEGSWLTVV.

This rearrangement joins TRBV9 to TRBJ2-3; 8 bases line up with TRBD2. The V segment lost 0 bases and the J segment 4 bases; nucleotides outside the gene matches: 4. CDR3 size: 15 residues. In germline, CDR1 is SGDLS, CDR2 YYNGEE. The CDR3 bases are TGTGCCAGCAGCGTAGCGGGGGGGGTGGCAGATACGCAGTATTTT. This translates into CASSVAGGVADTQYF.

The CDR3 nucleotides are TGTGCCAGCAGGGCGGGGGGCGATACGTCTGAAGCTTTCTTT. Its protein is CASRAGGDTSEAFF. The gene calls are TRBV2 and TRBJ1-1, with a tentative D call TRBD1 (6 bases). Germline loops: CDR1 SNHLY, CDR2 FYNNEI. Trimming removed 6 bases from V and 6 bases from J, with 17 bases in between. The CDR3 is made up of 14 amino acids.

This chain joins TRBV2 and TRBJ1-2; D remains unclear. Per germline, CDR1 SNHLY and CDR2 FYNNEI. This CDR3 is 12 amino acids long. The V end was cut by 0 bases, the J end by 9 bases, with 8 bases between. The CDR3 region is CASSEAPQSYTF. The DNA of the CDR3 is TGTGCCAGCAGTGAAGCACCCCAGAGCTACACCTTC. Supplemented by reference TRBV2 and TRBJ1-2, the full variable domain reads EPEVTQTPSHQVTQMGQEVILRCVPISNHLYFYWYRQILGQKVEFLVSFYNNEISEKSEIFDDQFSVERPDGSNFTLKIRSTKLEDSAMYFCASSEAPQSYTFGSGTRLTVV.

The V gene is TRBV12-3 or TRBV12-4, the J gene TRBJ2-2; D is undetermined. Trimming shortened V by 6 bases and J by 5 bases, and 7 bases separated the two germline ends. The CDR3 runs 12 residues. DNA for the CDR3: TGTGCCAGCAGATCTTCTACCGGGGAGCTGTTTTTT. As protein: CASRSSTGELFF.

This rearrangement joins TRBV6-5 to TRBJ1-1, with D possibly being TRBD1 (6 bases). Between the trimmed V and J ends, which lost 4 bases and 5 bases, there was a span of 11 bases. The CDR3 consists of 13 residues. Germline V gene lookup returns CDR1 MNHEY and CDR2 SVGAGI. This CDR3 reads CASSFSQGTEAFF. DNA of the CDR3: TGTGCCAGCAGTTTTTCACAGGGAACTGAAGCTTTCTTT.

The chain recombines TRBV6-5 with TRBJ1-1; 7 bases agree with TRBD1. Per germline, CDR1 MNHEY and CDR2 SVGAGI. This CDR3 has 13 amino acids. J was trimmed by 5 bases and V by 2 bases; bases with no gene match: 2. The CDR3 DNA sequence: TGTGCCAGCAGTTACGGGACAGAAACTGAAGCTTTCTTT. Its protein is CASSYGTETEAFF.

CDR3 sequence: CASTRDRDGYGYTF. DNA of the CDR3: TGTGCCAGCACCCGGGACAGGGACGGCTATGGCTACACCTTC. The V gene is TRBV2, the J gene TRBJ1-2; 9 nucleotides agree with TRBD1. This CDR3 has 14 residues. The junction had 7 bases not matched to a gene; V was cut back by 7 bases and J by 4 bases. Germline V gene lookup returns CDR1 SNHLY and CDR2 FYNNEI.

This rearrangement joins TRBV11-2 to TRBJ1-3; TRBD1 agrees at 9 bases. The CDR3 sequence is 16 residues long. Germline V gives CDR1 SGHAT, CDR2 FQNNGV. The V and J ends lost 3 bases and 4 bases, in that order; junction bases with no gene match: 7. CDR3 amino acids: CASSLRQGGEGNTIYF. For the CDR3, the DNA is TGTGCCAGCAGCTTGAGACAGGGGGGGGAAGGAAACACCATATATTTT.

V gene TRBV27 combines with J gene TRBJ2-3; D is undetermined. CDR3 length: 11 amino acids. Trimming took off 10 bases at V and 2 bases at J, with 7 bases between the two ends. CDR1 MNHEY and CDR2 SMNVEV come from the germline V gene (reference sequence). CDR3 bases: TGTGCCACTCGTATCACAGATACGCAGTATTTT. It specifies CATRITDTQYF.

This chain links TRBV6-1 with TRBJ1-5; D uncertain. V lost 1 base and J lost 5, with 12 bases in between. This CDR3 is 15 amino acids long. Germline V gene data show CDR1 as MNHNS and CDR2 as SASEGT. The CDR3, as DNA: TGTGCCAGCAGTGAAGGGCGGGGAAACCATCAGCCCCAGCATTTT. Encoded protein: CASSEGRGNHQPQHF.

V is TRBV19 and J is TRBJ2-1; 10 bases map to TRBD1. The J segment lost 6 bases and the V segment lost 4 bases, leaving 6 bases of the junction unmatched. Germline V gene data show CDR1 as LNHDA and CDR2 as SQIVND (reference sequence). This CDR3 has 15 residues. CDR3 sequence (DNA): TGTGCCAGTAGTAGGGGGACAGGGGAGATCAATGAGCAGTTCTTC. Residues: CASSRGTGEINEQFF. The entire variable domain, with the rest obtained from reference TRBV19 and TRBJ2-1, is as follows: DGGITQSPKYLFRKEGQNVTLSCEQNLNHDAMYWYRQDPGQGLRLIYYSQIVNDFQKGDIAEGYSVSREKKESFPLTVTSAQKNPTAFYLCASSRGTGEINEQFFGPGTRLTVL.

The chain recombines TRBV5-5 with TRBJ1-1, with TRBD1 as a possible D gene (6 bases). Trimming shortened V by 4 bases and J by 1 base, and 20 bases separated the two germline ends. CDR3 length: 17 amino acids. Germline CDR1 is SGHKS and CDR2 is YYEKEE (reference sequence). The CDR3 reads CASSPVGTQVQNTEAFF. The CDR3 DNA follows: TGTGCCAGCAGCCCAGTCGGGACACAGGTTCAGAACACTGAAGCTTTCTTT.

The V and J genes are TRBV6-5 and TRBJ2-7; D might be TRBD2 (6 bases). This CDR3 spans 14 amino acids. V dropped 0 bases and J dropped 7 bases, with 13 bases sitting between them. Per the germline V gene, CDR1 is MNHEY and CDR2 is SVGAGI. The CDR3 nucleotides are TGTGCCAGCAGTTACTCCCCCGGCGGGGAGGAGCAGTACTTC. Translating it yields CASSYSPGGEEQYF.

This clone is a singleton in its sample. The chain uses TRBV30 and TRBJ2-7; the match to TRBD2 covers 9 bases. This CDR3 region has 15 residues. From germline, CDR1 is GTSNPN and CDR2 SVGIG (reference sequence). Losses at the gene ends were 1 base for V and 0 bases for J; bases not matched to a gene: 4. The CDR3 DNA is TGTGCCTGGAGTGCTAGCGGGGAAAGCTCCTACGAGCAGTACTTC. Amino acid sequence: CAWSASGESSYEQYF.

This rearrangement joins TRBV2 to TRBJ2-3; 7 nucleotides agree with TRBD2. CDR3 length: 14 amino acids. Germline V gives CDR1 SNHLY, CDR2 FYNNEI. V lost 3 bases and J lost 2; bases outside the gene matches: 2. For the CDR3, the DNA is TGTGCCAGCAGTGAGGGACTACTCACAGATACGCAGTATTTT. Its translation: CASSEGLLTDTQYF.

DNA of the CDR3: TGTGCCAGCAGTTTGGCGGCTAGCTATGGCTACACCTTC. This sequence encodes CASSLAASYGYTF. V usage is TRBV28 and J usage is TRBJ1-2; D is undetermined. Trimming removed 3 bases from V and 4 bases from J, with 9 bases in between. CDR3 size: 13 residues. Germline assignment: CDR1 MDHEN and CDR2 SYDVKM.